The clone carrying this T cell receptor beta chain has a count of ten or more. Its target is not known. The data are from a study of blood T cells in healthy people across ages. Germline CDR1 SQVTM, CDR2 ANQGSEA. This CDR3 region has 12 residues. V shed 3 bases and J shed 5 bases, with 10 bases lying between them. Study-level points and caveats: Leaving the PBMCs unsorted stopped any conclusive comparison of naive versus antigen-experienced cells. The study found TCR beta diversity correlated strongly with naive T cell percentage.

The use of a sample-barcoded 5' primer and a J-beta primer mix characterized a second PCR of roughly 7 to 11 cycles. In TCRdb, the 5' RACE reads were re-called with MiXCR into one record per CDR3 protein. The sample shows more than 900,000 distinct CDR3 sequences, around 29% of them seen only once. The sample was also linked to a second study, of T cells of mothers and their children. That study reports: Several children, together with their three healthy Caucasian mothers, made up the donors. Per child, around 3 million TCR beta CDR3 reads were obtained, against over 9 million per mother.

The specimen sequenced was blood. The chain has TRBV29-1 and TRBJ1-2; D not resolved. The receptor was isolated from a woman aged 40 to 55 in good health. The CDR3 loop reads CSVDVVPYGYTF. CDR3 bases: TGCAGCGTTGATGTCGTTCCATATGGCTACACCTTC.